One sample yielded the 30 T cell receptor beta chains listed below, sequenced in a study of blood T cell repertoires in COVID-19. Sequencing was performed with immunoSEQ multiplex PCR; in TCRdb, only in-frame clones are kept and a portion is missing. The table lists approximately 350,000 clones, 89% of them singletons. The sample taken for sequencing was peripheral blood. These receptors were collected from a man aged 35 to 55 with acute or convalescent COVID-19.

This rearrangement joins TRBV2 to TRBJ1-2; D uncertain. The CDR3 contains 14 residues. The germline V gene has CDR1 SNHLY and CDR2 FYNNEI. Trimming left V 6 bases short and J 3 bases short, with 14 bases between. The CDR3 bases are TGTGCCAGCAGCGAGGGAATCGACTACTATGGCTACACCTTC. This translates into CASSEGIDYYGYTF.

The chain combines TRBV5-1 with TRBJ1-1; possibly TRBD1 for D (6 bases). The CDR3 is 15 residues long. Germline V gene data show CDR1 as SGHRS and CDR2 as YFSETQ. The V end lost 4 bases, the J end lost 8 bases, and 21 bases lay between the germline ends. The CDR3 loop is CASSVDSGTSSEAFF. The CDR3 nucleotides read TGCGCCAGCAGCGTGGATTCCGGGACATCCTCCGAAGCTTTCTTT.

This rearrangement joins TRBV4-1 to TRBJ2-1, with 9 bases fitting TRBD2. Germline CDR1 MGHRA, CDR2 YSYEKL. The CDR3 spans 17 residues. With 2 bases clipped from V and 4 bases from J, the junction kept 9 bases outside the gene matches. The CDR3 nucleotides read TGCGCCAGCAGCCAAAAAAGCGGGGGGAACTATTACAATGAGCAGTTCTTC. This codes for CASSQKSGGNYYNEQFF.

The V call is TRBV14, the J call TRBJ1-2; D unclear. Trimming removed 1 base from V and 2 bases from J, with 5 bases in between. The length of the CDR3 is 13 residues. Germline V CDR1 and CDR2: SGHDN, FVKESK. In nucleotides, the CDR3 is TGTGCCAGCAGCCAAGGGCAGAACTATGGCTACACCTTC. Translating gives CASSQGQNYGYTF.

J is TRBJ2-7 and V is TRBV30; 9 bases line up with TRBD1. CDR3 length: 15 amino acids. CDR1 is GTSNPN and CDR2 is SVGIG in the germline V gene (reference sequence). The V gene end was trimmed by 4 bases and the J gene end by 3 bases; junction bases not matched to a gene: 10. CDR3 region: CAWTERTGDFYEQYF. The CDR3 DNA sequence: TGTGCCTGGACCGAAAGGACAGGGGACTTCTACGAGCAGTACTTC.

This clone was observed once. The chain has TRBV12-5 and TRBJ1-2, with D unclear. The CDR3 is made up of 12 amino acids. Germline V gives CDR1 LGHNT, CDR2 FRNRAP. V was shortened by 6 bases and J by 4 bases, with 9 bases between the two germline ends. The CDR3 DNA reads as TGTGCTAGTGGAACGGGGAGCTATGGCTACACCTTC. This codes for CASGTGSYGYTF.

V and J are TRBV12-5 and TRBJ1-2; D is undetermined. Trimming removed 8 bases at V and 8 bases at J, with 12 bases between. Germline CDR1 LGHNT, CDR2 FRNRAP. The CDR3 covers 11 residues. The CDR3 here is CASSKARGYTF. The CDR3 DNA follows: TGTGCTAGTTCCAAGGCGAGGGGCTACACCTTC.

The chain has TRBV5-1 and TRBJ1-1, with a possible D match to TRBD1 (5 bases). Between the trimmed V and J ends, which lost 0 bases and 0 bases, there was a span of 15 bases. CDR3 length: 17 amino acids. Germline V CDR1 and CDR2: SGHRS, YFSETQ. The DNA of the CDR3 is TGCGCCAGCAGCTTGGAACAACACAGGTACTTGAACACTGAAGCTTTCTTT. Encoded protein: CASSLEQHRYLNTEAFF.

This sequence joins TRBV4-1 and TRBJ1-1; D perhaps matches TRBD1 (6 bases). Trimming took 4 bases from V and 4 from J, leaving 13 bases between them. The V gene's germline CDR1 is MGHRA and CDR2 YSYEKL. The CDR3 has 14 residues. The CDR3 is CASSLPGVITEAFF. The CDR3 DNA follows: TGCGCCAGCAGCCTTCCAGGGGTTATCACTGAAGCTTTCTTT.

The CDR3 region has the DNA TGTGCCATCAGTGGAGCTAGCGGGAGTGGCGATACGCAGTATTTT. Translated: CAISGASGSGDTQYF. The chain has TRBV10-3 and TRBJ2-3, with 10 positions matching TRBD2. Germline loops: CDR1 ENHRY, CDR2 SYGVKD. V shed 4 bases and J 6 bases; nucleotides not matched to a gene: 7. CDR3 length: 15 residues.

The CDR3 region has the DNA TGTGCCAGCGGTCACCACGACCCTAGCGGTCAAGAGACCCAGTACTTC. This translates into CASGHHDPSGQETQYF. The chain uses TRBV27 and TRBJ2-5; the match to TRBD2 covers 7 bases. V shed 8 bases, J shed 2 bases, and the junction held 14 bases outside the gene matches. The CDR3 is made up of 16 amino acids. Germline V CDR1 and CDR2: MNHEY, SMNVEV (reference sequence).

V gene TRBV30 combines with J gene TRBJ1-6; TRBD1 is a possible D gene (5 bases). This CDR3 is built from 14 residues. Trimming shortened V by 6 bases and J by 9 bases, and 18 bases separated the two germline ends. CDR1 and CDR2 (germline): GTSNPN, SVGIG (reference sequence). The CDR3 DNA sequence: TGTGCCTGCACAAGGGACTTCGTGGGTTCACCCCTCCACTTT. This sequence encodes CACTRDFVGSPLHF.

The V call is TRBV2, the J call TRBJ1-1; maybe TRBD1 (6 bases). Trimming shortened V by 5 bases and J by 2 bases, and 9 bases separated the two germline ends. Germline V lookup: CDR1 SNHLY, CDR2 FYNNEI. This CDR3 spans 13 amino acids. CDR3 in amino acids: CASSLGTNTEAFF. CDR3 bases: TGTGCCAGCAGTCTTGGGACAAACACTGAAGCTTTCTTT.

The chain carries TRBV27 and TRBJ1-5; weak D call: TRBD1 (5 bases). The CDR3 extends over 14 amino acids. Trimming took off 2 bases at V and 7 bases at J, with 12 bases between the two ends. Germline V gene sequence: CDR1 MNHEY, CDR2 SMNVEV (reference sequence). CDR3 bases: TGTGCCAGCAGTTTAGCCAGGGCCGGCCAGCCCCAGCATTTT. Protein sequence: CASSLARAGQPQHF.

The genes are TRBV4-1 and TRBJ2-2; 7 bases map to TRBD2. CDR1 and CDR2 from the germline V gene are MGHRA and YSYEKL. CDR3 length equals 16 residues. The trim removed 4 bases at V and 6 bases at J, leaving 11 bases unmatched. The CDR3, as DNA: TGCGCCAGCAGCCGCTCCGGGACTACGGTCCCCGGGGAGCTGTTTTTT. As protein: CASSRSGTTVPGELFF.

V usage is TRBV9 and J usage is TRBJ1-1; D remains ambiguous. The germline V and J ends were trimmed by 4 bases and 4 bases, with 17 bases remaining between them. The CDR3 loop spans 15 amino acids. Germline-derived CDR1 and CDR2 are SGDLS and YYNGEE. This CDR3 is CASSSRDGLTTEAFF. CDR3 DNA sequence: TGTGCCAGCAGCTCACGGGATGGCCTTACCACTGAAGCTTTCTTT.

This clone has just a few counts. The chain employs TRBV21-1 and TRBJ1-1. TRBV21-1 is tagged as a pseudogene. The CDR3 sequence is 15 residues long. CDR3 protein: CASSLLTGVSTEAFF. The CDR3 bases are TGTGCCAGCAGCTTACTTACCGGGGTAAGTACTGAAGCTTTCTTT.

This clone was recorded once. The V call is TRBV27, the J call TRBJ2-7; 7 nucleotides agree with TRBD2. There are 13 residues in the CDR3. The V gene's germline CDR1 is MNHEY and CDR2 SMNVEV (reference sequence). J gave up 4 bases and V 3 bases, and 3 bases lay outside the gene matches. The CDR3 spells CASSFGLGYEQYF. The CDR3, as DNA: TGTGCCAGCAGTTTCGGACTAGGTTACGAGCAGTACTTC.

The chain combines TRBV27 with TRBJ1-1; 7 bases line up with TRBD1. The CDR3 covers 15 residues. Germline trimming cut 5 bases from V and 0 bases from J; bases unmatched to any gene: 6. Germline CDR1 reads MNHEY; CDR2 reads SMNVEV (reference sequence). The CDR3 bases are TGTGCCAGCAGTCCGCACAGGGGACTGAACACTGAAGCTTTCTTT. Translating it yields CASSPHRGLNTEAFF.

The CDR3 DNA reads TGTGCCAGCAGCTACGGAGGGCCGAGCAATCAGCCCCAGCATTTT. It is translated as CASSYGGPSNQPQHF. The chain combines TRBV5-4 with TRBJ1-5; D uncertain. The CDR3 length is 15 residues. V gave up 3 bases and J gave up 1 base, with 11 bases separating them. Germline V CDR1 and CDR2: SGHNT, YYREEE (reference sequence).

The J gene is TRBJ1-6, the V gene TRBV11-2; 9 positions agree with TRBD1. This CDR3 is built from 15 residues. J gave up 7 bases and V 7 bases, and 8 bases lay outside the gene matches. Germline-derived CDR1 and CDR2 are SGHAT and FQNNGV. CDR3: CASKGWDRVNSPLHF. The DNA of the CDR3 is TGTGCCAGCAAAGGATGGGACAGGGTAAATTCACCCCTCCACTTT.

This chain's CDR3 is CASSLGAGYGYTF. The DNA of the CDR3 is TGTGCCAGCAGCTTGGGGGCCGGCTATGGCTACACCTTC. V is TRBV7-3 and J is TRBJ1-2; D might be TRBD1 (6 bases). Germline CDR1 and CDR2: SGHTA and FQGTGA. CDR3 length: 13 residues. Trimming cost V 3 bases and J 4 bases, with 9 bases left between them.

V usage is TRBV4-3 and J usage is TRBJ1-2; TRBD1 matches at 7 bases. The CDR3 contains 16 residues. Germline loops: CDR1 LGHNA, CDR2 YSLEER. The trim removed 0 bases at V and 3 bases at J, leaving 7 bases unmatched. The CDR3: CASSQEGAQGYYGYTF. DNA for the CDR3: TGCGCCAGCAGCCAAGAGGGGGCACAGGGGTACTATGGCTACACCTTC.

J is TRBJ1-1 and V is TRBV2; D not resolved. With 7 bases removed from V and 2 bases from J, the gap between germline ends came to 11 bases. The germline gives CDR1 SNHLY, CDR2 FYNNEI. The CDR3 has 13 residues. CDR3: CASKIEGNTEAFF. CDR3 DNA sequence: TGTGCCAGCAAAATCGAGGGAAACACTGAAGCTTTCTTT.

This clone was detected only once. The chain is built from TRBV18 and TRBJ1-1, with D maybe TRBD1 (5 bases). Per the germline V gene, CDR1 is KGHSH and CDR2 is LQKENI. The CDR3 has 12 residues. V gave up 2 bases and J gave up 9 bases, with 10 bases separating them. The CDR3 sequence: CASSPRRDQAFF. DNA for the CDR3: TGTGCCAGCTCACCAAGGAGGGACCAAGCTTTCTTT.

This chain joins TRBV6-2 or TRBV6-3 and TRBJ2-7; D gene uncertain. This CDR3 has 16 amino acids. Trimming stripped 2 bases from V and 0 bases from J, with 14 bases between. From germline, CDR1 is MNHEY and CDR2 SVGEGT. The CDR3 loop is CASSYLLDTFSYEQYF. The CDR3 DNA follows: TGTGCCAGCAGTTACCTCCTCGACACCTTCTCCTACGAGCAGTACTTC.

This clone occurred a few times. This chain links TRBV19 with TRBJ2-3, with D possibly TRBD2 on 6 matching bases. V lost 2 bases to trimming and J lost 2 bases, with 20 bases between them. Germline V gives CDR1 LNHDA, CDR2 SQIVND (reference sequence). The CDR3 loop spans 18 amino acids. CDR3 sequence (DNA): TGTGCCAGTAGTATACAAGCCCCGAGGGGCGGGAACACAGATACGCAGTATTTT. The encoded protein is CASSIQAPRGGNTDTQYF.

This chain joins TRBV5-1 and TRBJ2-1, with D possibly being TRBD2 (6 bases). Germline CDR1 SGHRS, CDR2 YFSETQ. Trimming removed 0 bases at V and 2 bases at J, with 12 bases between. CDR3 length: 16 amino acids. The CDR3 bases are TGCGCCAGCAGCTTGGGATCGGAGCGGGCCTACAATGAGCAGTTCTTC. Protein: CASSLGSERAYNEQFF.

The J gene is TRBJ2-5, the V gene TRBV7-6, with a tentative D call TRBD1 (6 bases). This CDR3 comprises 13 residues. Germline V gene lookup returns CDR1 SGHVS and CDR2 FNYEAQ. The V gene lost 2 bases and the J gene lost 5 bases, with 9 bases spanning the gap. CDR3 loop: CASSLLRGETQYF. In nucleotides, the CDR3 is TGTGCCAGCAGCTTATTGAGGGGGGAGACCCAGTACTTC.

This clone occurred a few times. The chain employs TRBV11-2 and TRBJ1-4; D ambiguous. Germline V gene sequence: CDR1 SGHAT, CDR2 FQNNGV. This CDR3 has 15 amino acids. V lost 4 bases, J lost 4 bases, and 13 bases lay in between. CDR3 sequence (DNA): TGTGCCAGCAGCTCCGAGAGGGCCTATAATGAAAAACTGTTTTTT. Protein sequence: CASSSERAYNEKLFF.